Listed here are 7 T cell receptor beta chains from one sample, sequenced in a study of T cells in Graves' hyperthyroidism and ophthalmopathy. RNA transcripts provided the source from which TCR beta CDR3 regions were amplified. When the TCR CDR3 underwent first-round RT-PCR, the HTBI primer set was used. TCRdb reprocessed the multiplex PCR reads via MiXCR and lists one record per CDR3 protein. The top ten hold 28% of the sample, which has around 350,000 distinct CDR3 sequences, 15% to 17% seen once. The sequencing sample was made of blood. The receptors were gathered from a woman under 30 with Graves' hyperthyroidism that later progressed to Graves' ophthalmopathy.

The chain has TRBV28 and TRBJ1-1; D unclear. Looked up from germline, CDR1 is MDHEN and CDR2 is SYDVKM. Trimming removed 7 bases at V and 1 base at J, with 16 bases between. CDR3 length equals 15 residues. This chain's CDR3 is CASNTEGRSNTEAFF. CDR3 nucleotide sequence: TGTGCCAGCAACACCGAGGGTCGGTCGAACACTGAAGCTTTCTTT.

The rearrangement uses TRBV27 and TRBJ1-5; D ambiguous. Per the germline V gene, CDR1 is MNHEY and CDR2 is SMNVEV (reference sequence). Trimming took 5 bases from V and 7 from J, leaving 15 bases between them. The CDR3 spans 14 residues. The CDR3 here is CASSGFGVGQPQHF. The CDR3 coding sequence is TGTGCCAGCAGTGGTTTCGGGGTAGGGCAGCCCCAGCATTTT.

This clonotype appeared a few times. A much larger clone is a single base away; this may be a read error. The chain recombines TRBV12-3 or TRBV12-4 with TRBJ2-3, with D unclear. CDR3 length: 19 amino acids. DNA of the CDR3: TGTGCCGGCAGTCCGGGCCCCAGCGCTTTACGGGCTAGCACAGATACGCAGTATTTT. It yields the protein CAGSPGPSALRASTDTQYF.

In this sample, this clonotype turned up many times. J is TRBJ2-1 and V is TRBV20-1; 12 bases are a match to TRBD2. V was clipped by 5 bases and J by 6 bases; unmatched bases: 8. CDR3 length: 15 amino acids. From germline, CDR1 is DFQATT and CDR2 SNEGSKA (reference sequence). The CDR3 protein is CSASRLAGDVNEQFF. For the CDR3, the DNA is TGCAGTGCTTCCCGACTAGCGGGAGATGTCAATGAGCAGTTCTTC.

This clonotype has ten or more counts. The chain is built from TRBV12-3 or TRBV12-4 and TRBJ2-3; no clear D gene. Trimming left V 1 base short and J 6 bases short, with 11 bases between. The CDR3 spans 14 residues. The CDR3 DNA follows: TGTGCCAGCAGTTTAGTGGCCCTCGGGGATACGCAGTATTTT. Translating gives CASSLVALGDTQYF.

This clonotype has at least ten counts. V gene TRBV29-1 combines with J gene TRBJ2-7; 7 nucleotides agree with TRBD2. CDR3 size: 15 residues. V gave up 7 bases and J gave up 4 bases; unmatched junction bases: 16. Looked up from germline, CDR1 is SQVTM and CDR2 is ANQGSEA. The CDR3, as DNA: TGCAGCGCCGCGGGGAGGGGTATCAGGTCGTACGAGCAGTACTTC. This codes for CSAAGRGIRSYEQYF.

This clonotype appeared a few times. J is TRBJ2-2 and V is TRBV29-1; TRBD1 matches 8 bases. Germline V gene sequence: CDR1 SQVTM, CDR2 ANQGSEA. The CDR3 covers 16 residues. Losses at the gene ends were 0 bases for V and 4 bases for J; bases not matched to a gene: 7. CDR3 nucleotides: TGCAGCGTTGAAGACGCAGGGACAGGTATCACCGGGGAGCTGTTTTTT. Protein sequence: CSVEDAGTGITGELFF.